This is a list of T cell receptor beta chains from one sample in a study of blood T cell repertoires in COVID-19. Data came from immunoSEQ multiplex PCR; TCRdb stores just in-frame clones and leaves some out. The sample lists around 310,000 clones; roughly 90% were seen once. Sequenced input: PBMCs or T cells enriched from blood (not recorded which). These receptor sequences come from a woman in her 30s who had recovered from COVID-19. Both conserved end residues are part of each CDR3. A D gene is named only where the DNA matches it firmly. Clone size, where shown, is once, few, many, or a class for clones that have expanded.

10 - - TRBJ2-7 TRBV7-9 CASSLSESDF TGTGCCAGCAGCTTATCTGAGTCTGACTTC
15 - - TRBJ1-2 TRBV28 CASSLDSRQDYGYTF TGTGCCAGCAGTTTAGATAGTCGGCAGGACTATGGCTACACCTTC
15 - - TRBJ1-1 TRBV19 CASIPGRGANTEAFF TGTGCCAGTATCCCCGGGCGGGGGGCGAACACTGAAGCTTTCTTT
14 TRBD2 - TRBJ2-7 TRBV7-9 CASSSSGSGYEQYF TGTGCCAGCAGCTCTAGCGGGAGTGGGTACGAGCAGTACTTC
12 TRBD1 - TRBJ2-7 TRBV11-3 CASSGTDGEQYF TGTGCCAGCAGCGGGACAGACGGCGAGCAGTACTTC
15 TRBD1 - TRBJ2-2 TRBV20-1 CSASSARQGTGELFF TGCAGTGCTAGTAGTGCTCGACAGGGGACCGGGGAGCTGTTTTTT
16 TRBD1 - TRBJ2-7 TRBV7-2 CASSQFAGTGVHEQYF TGTGCCAGCAGCCAATTTGCAGGGACAGGAGTCCACGAGCAGTACTTC
16 TRBD2 - TRBJ2-2 TRBV5-4 CASSGGLAGGTGELFF TGTGCCAGCAGCGGGGGACTAGCGGGAGGAACCGGGGAGCTGTTTTTT
16 - - TRBJ2-2 TRBV11-3 CASKHGGTGNTGELFF TGTGCCAGCAAACATGGGGGGACGGGGAACACCGGGGAGCTGTTTTTT
17 TRBD1 - TRBJ1-2 TRBV5-1 CASSWEDQGAFSYGYTF TGCGCCAGCAGCTGGGAGGACCAGGGGGCGTTTAGCTATGGCTACACCTTC
15 TRBD1 once TRBJ1-5 TRBV7-2 CASSSRTGFDQPQHF TGTGCCAGCAGCTCCCGGACAGGGTTTGATCAGCCCCAGCATTTT
12 - - TRBJ2-7 TRBV10-3 CAISESFDEQYF TGTGCCATCAGTGAGTCTTTCGACGAGCAGTACTTC
16 - - TRBJ2-3 TRBV28 CASRVGGRWYRSTQYF TGTGCCAGCAGAGTGGGGGGGCGGTGGTATCGTAGTACGCAGTATTTT
14 - - TRBJ1-5 TRBV7-2 CASSFSFGEQPQHF TGTGCCAGCAGCTTTAGTTTCGGAGAACAGCCCCAGCATTTT
12 - - TRBJ1-2 TRBV29-1 CSVEGTSDGYTF TGCAGCGTTGAAGGGACATCGGATGGCTACACCTTC
16 TRBD1 once TRBJ1-2 TRBV5-1 CASSSGTAEVRYGYTF TGCGCCAGCAGCTCCGGGACAGCCGAGGTCCGCTATGGCTACACCTTC
12 - - TRBJ2-3 TRBV5-1 CASSDDSDTQYF TGCGCCAGCAGCGACGACTCAGATACGCAGTATTTT
12 - - TRBJ2-3 TRBV10-3 CAISANQDTQYF TGTGCCATCAGCGCGAACCAAGATACGCAGTATTTT
17 TRBD2 - TRBJ2-5 TRBV10-3 CAISESWASGEQETQYF TGTGCCATCAGTGAGTCGTGGGCTAGCGGGGAACAAGAGACCCAGTACTTC